The sequence of this T cell receptor beta chain was determined in a study of T cell responses to AZD1222 COVID-19 vaccine. General study findings and limits: Two doses of AZD1222 preceded a rise in Spike-specific TCR breadth and depth. Among vaccine-associated CD4 TCRs, coverage spanned spike, with dominance at 160-218 and 743-854. Only a handful of AZD1222 recipients tested seropositive at baseline.

The repertoire was sequenced with immunoSEQ multiplex PCR; TCRdb's copy has only in-frame clones and lacks some. Here the sample spans some 200,000 clones, roughly nine tenths being singletons. Samples with a second dose at about 4 or about 12 weeks were pooled together. Germline V lookup: CDR1 LNHDA, CDR2 SQIVND (reference sequence). The length of the CDR3 is 15 residues. Trimming stripped 8 bases from V and 4 bases from J, with 17 bases between. Worth noting for this clone: What it binds is unknown.

The sample here was peripheral blood, taken 28 days after the second AZD1222 dose. The TCR comes from an adult who received the AZD1222 COVID-19 vaccine. V usage is TRBV19 and J usage is TRBJ2-2; D gene unclear. The CDR3 reads CASLGPSRGTGELFF. CDR3 DNA: TGTGCCAGTTTAGGCCCATCTAGAGGCACCGGGGAGCTGTTTTTT.